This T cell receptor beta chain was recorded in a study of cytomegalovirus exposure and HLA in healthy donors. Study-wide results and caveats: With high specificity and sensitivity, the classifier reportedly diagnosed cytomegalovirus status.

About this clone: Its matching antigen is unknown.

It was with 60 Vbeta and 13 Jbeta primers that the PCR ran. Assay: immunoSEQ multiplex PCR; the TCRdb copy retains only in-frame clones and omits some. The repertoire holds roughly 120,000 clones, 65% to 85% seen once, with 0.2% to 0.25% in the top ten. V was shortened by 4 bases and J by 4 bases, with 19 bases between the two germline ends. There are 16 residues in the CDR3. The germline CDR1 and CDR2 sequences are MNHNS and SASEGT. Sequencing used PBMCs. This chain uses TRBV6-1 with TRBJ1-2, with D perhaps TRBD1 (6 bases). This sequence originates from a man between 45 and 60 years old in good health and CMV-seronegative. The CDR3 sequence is CASSVANGQGSYGYTF. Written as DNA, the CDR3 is TGTGCCAGCAGTGTGGCCAATGGCCAGGGGAGCTATGGCTACACCTTC.